These 15 T cell receptor beta chains were all obtained from the same sample, sequenced in a study of blood T cells in healthy people across ages. A second PCR of 7 to 11 cycles used a sample-barcoded 5' primer and a J-beta primer mix. TCRdb re-analysed the 5' RACE reads in MiXCR, keeping a single row per CDR3 protein. The sample has over 1,500,000 distinct CDR3 sequences, approximately 39% seen once. The specimen was blood. The receptors come from a human donor in good health.

This clonotype was observed a handful of times. CDR3 region: CRGRTGANEQFF. CDR3 coding DNA: TGCAGGGGAAGGACAGGGGCCAATGAGCAGTTCTTC. The J gene is TRBJ2-1, the V gene TRBV20-1; TRBD1 aligns across 9 bases. The CDR3 consists of 12 residues. Germline CDR1 reads DFQATT; CDR2 reads SNEGSKA (reference sequence).

This clonotype has a handful of counts. The J gene is TRBJ2-7, the V gene TRBV9; 7 bases agree with TRBD1. This CDR3 comprises 15 residues. The germline V gene has CDR1 SGDLS and CDR2 YYNGEE. With 3 bases clipped from V and 2 bases from J, the junction kept 8 bases outside the gene matches. The CDR3 is CASSATPTGPYEQYF. Written as DNA, the CDR3 is TGTGCCAGCAGCGCAACCCCGACAGGGCCCTACGAGCAGTACTTC.

The chain couples TRBV4-2 to TRBJ2-1, with 8 bases that match TRBD2. The V gene's germline CDR1 is LGHNA and CDR2 YNFKEQ. J gave up 5 bases and V 1 base, and 7 bases lay outside the gene matches. The CDR3 is 16 amino acids. CDR3 protein: CASSQGTSRWNNEQFF. The CDR3 coding sequence is TGTGCCAGCAGCCAAGGGACTAGCAGGTGGAACAATGAGCAGTTCTTC.

The chain has TRBV4-2 and TRBJ2-5; D uncertain. The CDR3 has 16 residues. CDR1 and CDR2 (germline): LGHNA, YNFKEQ. Between the trimmed V and J ends, which lost 1 base and 3 bases, there was a span of 15 bases. In nucleotides, the CDR3 is TGTGCCAGCAGCCAAGGGCCTGGGGATGGTGAAGAGACCCAGTACTTC. Its translation: CASSQGPGDGEETQYF.

The sample holds a few counts of this clonotype. The chain links TRBV6-2 or TRBV6-3 to TRBJ2-7, with TRBD2 matching 8 bases. V lost 2 bases to trimming and J lost 4 bases; unmatched junction nucleotides: 4. Germline values: CDR1 MNHEY, CDR2 SVGEGT. CDR3 length: 14 residues. The CDR3 here is CASSYGSGEYEQYF. CDR3 nucleotides: TGTGCCAGCAGTTACGGTAGCGGGGAATACGAGCAGTACTTC.

This clonotype has more than one count but fewer than ten. The chain carries TRBV7-9 and TRBJ1-2; a weak D match, TRBD1 (5 bases). This CDR3 is 14 amino acids long. V lost 3 bases to trimming and J lost 7 bases, with 15 bases between them. Germline loops: CDR1 SEHNR, CDR2 FQNEAQ (reference sequence). The CDR3: CASSFMGREVGYTF. The CDR3 DNA sequence: TGTGCCAGCAGCTTTATGGGCAGGGAGGTTGGCTACACCTTC.

For this clonotype: Being one base from a much bigger clone, this may be a read error. The CDR3 DNA follows: TGTGCTAGCAGCTGCAAAGATTCGGGGGGCCCACTCTACGAGCAGTACTTC. It yields the protein CASSCKDSGGPLYEQYF. This rearrangement joins TRBV7-7 to TRBJ2-4; tentative D call: TRBD2 (7 bases). The end of the DNA fits TRBJ2-7 better, so the J call may be wrong. The CDR3 sequence is 17 residues long. CDR1 and CDR2 from the germline V gene are SSHAT and FNYEAQ (reference sequence).

The chain joins TRBV20-1 to TRBJ2-7, with TRBD2 identical over 9 bases. V shed 4 bases and J 3 bases; nucleotides not matched to a gene: 16. Per germline, CDR1 DFQATT and CDR2 SNEGSKA (reference sequence). The CDR3 length is 17 residues. The CDR3 loop is CSAILPPTGAGGYEQYF. Here the CDR3 DNA reads TGCAGTGCTATTTTGCCACCCACGGGAGCGGGGGGCTACGAGCAGTACTTC.

DNA of the CDR3: TGCAGTGCTAGTGGTGGGGGTGTTGAAAAACTGTTTTTT. This sequence encodes CSASGGGVEKLFF. The chain uses TRBV20-1 and TRBJ1-4, with D perhaps matching TRBD1 (5 bases). Trimming took off 3 bases at V and 7 bases at J, with 12 bases between the two ends. The CDR3 contains 13 residues. Germline-derived CDR1 and CDR2 are DFQATT and SNEGSKA (reference sequence).

The V gene is TRBV10-3, the J gene TRBJ2-1, with D tentatively TRBD2 (6 bases). Germline V gene lookup returns CDR1 ENHRY and CDR2 SYGVKD. The CDR3 consists of 14 residues. Deletions cut 8 bases from V and 13 bases from J, with 24 bases between. The CDR3 loop reads CAIGLQIGGETQFF. In DNA, the CDR3 is TGTGCCATCGGTCTTCAAATCGGGGGAGAGACCCAGTTCTTC.

The CDR3 nucleotides are TGCAGTGCTCCCCATGCCAGTGTTGGCTACACCTTC. Protein product: CSAPHASVGYTF. This rearrangement joins TRBV20-1 to TRBJ1-2; D unresolved. Germline V gene data show CDR1 as DFQATT and CDR2 as SNEGSKA (reference sequence). There are 12 residues in the CDR3. The germline V and J ends were trimmed by 5 bases and 7 bases, with 14 bases remaining between them.

This clonotype has only a few counts. The CDR3 protein is CSVLRDTAYGYTF. The CDR3 bases are TGCAGCGTTCTCCGGGACACAGCATATGGCTACACCTTC. This chain uses TRBV29-1 with TRBJ1-2, with TRBD1 as a possible D gene (6 bases). Germline loops: CDR1 SQVTM, CDR2 ANQGSEA. The CDR3 contains 13 residues. Trimming shortened V by 5 bases and J by 5 bases, and 15 bases separated the two germline ends.

This chain uses TRBV20-1 with TRBJ1-1, with 7 positions matching TRBD1. Trimming at V came to 6 bases and at J to 8 bases, leaving 15 bases not matched to a gene. CDR3 length: 14 residues. Per germline, CDR1 DFQATT and CDR2 SNEGSKA (reference sequence). The CDR3 sequence is CSAVDRTRLFEAFF. The CDR3 coding sequence is TGCAGTGCCGTGGACAGGACCAGATTATTCGAAGCTTTCTTT.

The chain couples TRBV11-2 to TRBJ1-2; 7 bases line up with TRBD1. The CDR3 has 14 residues. The trim removed 3 bases at V and 7 bases at J, leaving 8 bases unmatched. Per the germline V gene, CDR1 is SGHAT and CDR2 is FQNNGV. As DNA, the CDR3 is TGTGCCAGCAGCTTTACGCGGGAGGGGGCTGGCTACACCTTC. It yields the protein CASSFTREGAGYTF.

This clonotype was counted a few times. This chain uses TRBV5-1 with TRBJ1-1; D not resolved. V lost 0 bases to trimming and J lost 6 bases, with 15 bases between them. Germline-derived CDR1 and CDR2 are SGHRS and YFSETQ. The CDR3 is 15 residues long. DNA for the CDR3: TGCGCCAGCAGCTTGGTCCTCGGAAGAACCCCTGAAGCTTTCTTT. This sequence encodes CASSLVLGRTPEAFF.